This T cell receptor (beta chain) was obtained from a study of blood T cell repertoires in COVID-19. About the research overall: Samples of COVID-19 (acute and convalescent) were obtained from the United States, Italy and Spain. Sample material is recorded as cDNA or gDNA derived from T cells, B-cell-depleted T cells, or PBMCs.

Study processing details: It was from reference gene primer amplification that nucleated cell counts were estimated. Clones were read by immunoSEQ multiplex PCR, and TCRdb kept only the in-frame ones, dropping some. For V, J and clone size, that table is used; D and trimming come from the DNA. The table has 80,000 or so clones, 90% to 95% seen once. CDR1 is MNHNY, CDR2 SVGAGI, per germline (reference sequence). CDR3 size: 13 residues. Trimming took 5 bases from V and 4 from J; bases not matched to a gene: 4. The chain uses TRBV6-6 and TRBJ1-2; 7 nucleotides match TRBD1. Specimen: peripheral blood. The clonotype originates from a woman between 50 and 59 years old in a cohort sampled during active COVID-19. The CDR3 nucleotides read TGTGCCAGCAGTCCCGACAGGGCCTATGGCTACACCTTC. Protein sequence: CASSPDRAYGYTF.